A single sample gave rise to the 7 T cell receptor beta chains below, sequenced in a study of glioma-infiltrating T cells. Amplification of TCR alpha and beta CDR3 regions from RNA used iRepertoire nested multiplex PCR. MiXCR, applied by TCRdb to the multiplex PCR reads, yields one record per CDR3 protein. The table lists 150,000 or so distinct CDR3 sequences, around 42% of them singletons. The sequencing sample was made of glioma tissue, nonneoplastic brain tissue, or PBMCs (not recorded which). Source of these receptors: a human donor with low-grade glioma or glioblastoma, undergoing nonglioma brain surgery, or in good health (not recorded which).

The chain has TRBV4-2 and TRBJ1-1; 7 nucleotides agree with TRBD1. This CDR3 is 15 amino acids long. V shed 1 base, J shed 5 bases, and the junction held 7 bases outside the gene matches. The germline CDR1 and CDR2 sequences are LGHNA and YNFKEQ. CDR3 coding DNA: TGTGCCAGCAGCCAAGTCGACAGGGCGCTGACTGAAGCTTTCTTT. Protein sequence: CASSQVDRALTEAFF.

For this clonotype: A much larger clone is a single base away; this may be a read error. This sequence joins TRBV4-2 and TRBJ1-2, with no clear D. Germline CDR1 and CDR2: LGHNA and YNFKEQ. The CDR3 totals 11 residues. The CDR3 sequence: CASIQEYGYTF. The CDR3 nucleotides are TGTGCCAGCATCCAAGAGTATGGCTACACCTTC.

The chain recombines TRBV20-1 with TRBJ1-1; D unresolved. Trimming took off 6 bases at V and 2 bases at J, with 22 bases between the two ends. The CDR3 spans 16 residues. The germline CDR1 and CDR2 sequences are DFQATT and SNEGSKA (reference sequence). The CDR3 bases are TGCAGTGCCCCGCGCAGGAGACTCATACAAAACACTGAAGCTTTCTTT. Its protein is CSAPRRRLIQNTEAFF.

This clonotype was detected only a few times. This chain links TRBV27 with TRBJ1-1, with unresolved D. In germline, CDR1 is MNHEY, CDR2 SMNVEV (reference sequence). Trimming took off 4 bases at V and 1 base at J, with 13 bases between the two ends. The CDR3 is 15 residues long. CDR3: CASSSSRDRNTEAFF. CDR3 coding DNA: TGTGCCAGCAGTTCGTCGAGGGATAGGAACACTGAAGCTTTCTTT.

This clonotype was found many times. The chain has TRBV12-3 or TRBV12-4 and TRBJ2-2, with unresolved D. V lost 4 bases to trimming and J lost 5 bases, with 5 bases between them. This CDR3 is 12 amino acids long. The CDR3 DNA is TGTGCCAGCAGTTCGTGGACCGGGGAGCTGTTTTTT. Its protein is CASSSWTGELFF.

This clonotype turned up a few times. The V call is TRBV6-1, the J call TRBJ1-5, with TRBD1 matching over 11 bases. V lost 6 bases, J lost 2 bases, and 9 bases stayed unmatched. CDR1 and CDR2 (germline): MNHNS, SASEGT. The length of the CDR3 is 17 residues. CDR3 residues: CASRPGQGAYGNQPQHF. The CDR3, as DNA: TGTGCCAGCAGGCCCGGACAGGGGGCTTACGGCAATCAGCCCCAGCATTTT.

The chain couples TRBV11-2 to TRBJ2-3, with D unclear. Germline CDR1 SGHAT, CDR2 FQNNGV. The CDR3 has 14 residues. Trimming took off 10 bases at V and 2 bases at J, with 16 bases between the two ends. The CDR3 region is CATLDGLFTDTQYF. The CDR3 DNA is TGTGCCACCTTAGACGGCTTATTCACAGATACGCAGTATTTT.